This T cell receptor beta chain was identified during a study of blood T cell repertoires in COVID-19. Study details: COVID-19 samples from acute and convalescent phases originated in the United States, Italy and Spain.

In the original processing: Estimates of nucleated cell counts were drawn from the amplification of reference gene primers. Profiled with immunoSEQ multiplex PCR; TCRdb holds only in-frame clones, not every one. V, J and clone size are those of that table, while D and trimming were read from the DNA. The table records some 260,000 clones, roughly 84% of them present only once. CDR3 length: 13 amino acids. Germline CDR1 is SNHLY and CDR2 is FYNNEI. Trimming took off 6 bases at V and 9 bases at J, with 12 bases between the two ends. This chain connects TRBV2 to TRBJ1-6; the D gene is possibly TRBD1 (5 bases). Material: peripheral blood. This TCR was recovered from a woman in her forties with active or convalescent COVID-19. This chain's CDR3 is CASRGGLGSPLHF. DNA for the CDR3: TGTGCCAGCAGGGGGGGACTTGGTTCACCCCTCCACTTT.